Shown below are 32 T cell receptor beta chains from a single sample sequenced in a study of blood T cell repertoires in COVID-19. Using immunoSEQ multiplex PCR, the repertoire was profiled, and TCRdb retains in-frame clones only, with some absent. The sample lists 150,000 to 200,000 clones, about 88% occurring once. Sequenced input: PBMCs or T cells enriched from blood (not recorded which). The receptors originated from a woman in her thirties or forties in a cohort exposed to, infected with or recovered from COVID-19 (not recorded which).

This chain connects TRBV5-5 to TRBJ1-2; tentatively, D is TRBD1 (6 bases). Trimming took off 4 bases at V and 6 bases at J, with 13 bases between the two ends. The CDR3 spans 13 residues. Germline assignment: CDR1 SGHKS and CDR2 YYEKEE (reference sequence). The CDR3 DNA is TGTGCCAGCAGCGTACAGGGAAGTCATGGCTACACCTTC. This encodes CASSVQGSHGYTF.

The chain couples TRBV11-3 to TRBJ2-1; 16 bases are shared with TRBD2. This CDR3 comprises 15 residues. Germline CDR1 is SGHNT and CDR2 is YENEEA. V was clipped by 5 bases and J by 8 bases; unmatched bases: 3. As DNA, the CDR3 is TGTGCCAGCAGCAAGGGACTAGCGGGAGGGGATGAGCAGTTCTTC. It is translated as CASSKGLAGGDEQFF. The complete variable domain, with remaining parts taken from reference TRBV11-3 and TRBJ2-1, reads EAGVVQSPRYKIIEKKQPVAFWCNPISGHNTLYWYLQNLGQGPELLIRYENEEAVDDSQLPKDRFSAERLKGVDSTLKIQPAELGDSAVYLCASSKGLAGGDEQFFGPGTRLTVL.

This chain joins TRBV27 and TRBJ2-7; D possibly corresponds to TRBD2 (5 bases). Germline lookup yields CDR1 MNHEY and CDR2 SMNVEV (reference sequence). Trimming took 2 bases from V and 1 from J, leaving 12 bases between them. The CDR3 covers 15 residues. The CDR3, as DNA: TGTGCCAGCAGTTTACTTGTGGGAGATTCCTACGAGCAGTACTTC. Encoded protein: CASSLLVGDSYEQYF.

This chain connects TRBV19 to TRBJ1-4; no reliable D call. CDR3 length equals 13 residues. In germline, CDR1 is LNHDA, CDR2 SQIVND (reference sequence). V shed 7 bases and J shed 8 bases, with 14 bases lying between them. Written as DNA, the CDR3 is TGTGCCAGTACAGGCCTCGAGGGCGAAAAACTGTTTTTT. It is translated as CASTGLEGEKLFF.

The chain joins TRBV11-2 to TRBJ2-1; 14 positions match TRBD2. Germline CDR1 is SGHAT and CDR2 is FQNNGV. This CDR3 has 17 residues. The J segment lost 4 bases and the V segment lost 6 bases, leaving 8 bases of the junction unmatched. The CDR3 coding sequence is TGTGCCAGCAGAAAACCGGGACTAGCGGGGGCTTACAATGAGCAGTTCTTC. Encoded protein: CASRKPGLAGAYNEQFF.

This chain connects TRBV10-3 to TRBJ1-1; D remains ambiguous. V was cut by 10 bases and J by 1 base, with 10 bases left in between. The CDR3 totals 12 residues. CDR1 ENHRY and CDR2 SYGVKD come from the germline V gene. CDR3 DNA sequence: TGTGCCACCAGGACGGGGAACACTGAAGCTTTCTTT. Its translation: CATRTGNTEAFF.

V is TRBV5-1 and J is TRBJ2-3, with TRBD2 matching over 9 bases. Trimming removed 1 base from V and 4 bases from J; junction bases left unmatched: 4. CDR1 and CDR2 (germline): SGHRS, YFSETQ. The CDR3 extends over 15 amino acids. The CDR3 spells CASSLRRGGADTQYF. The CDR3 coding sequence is TGCGCCAGCAGCTTGCGGCGGGGGGGCGCAGATACGCAGTATTTT.

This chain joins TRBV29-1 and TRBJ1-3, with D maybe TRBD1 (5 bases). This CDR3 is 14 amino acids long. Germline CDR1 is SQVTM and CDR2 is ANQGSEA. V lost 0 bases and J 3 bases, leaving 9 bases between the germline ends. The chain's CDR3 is CSVEDPRVGNTIYF. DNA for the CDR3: TGCAGCGTTGAAGATCCCAGGGTTGGAAACACCATATATTTT.

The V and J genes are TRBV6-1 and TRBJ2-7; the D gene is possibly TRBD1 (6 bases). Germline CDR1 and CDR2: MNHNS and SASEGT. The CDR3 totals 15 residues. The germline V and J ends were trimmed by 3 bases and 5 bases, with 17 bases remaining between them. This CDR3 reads CASSEWVQGRNEQYF. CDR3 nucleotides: TGTGCCAGCAGTGAGTGGGTCCAGGGGCGCAACGAGCAGTACTTC.

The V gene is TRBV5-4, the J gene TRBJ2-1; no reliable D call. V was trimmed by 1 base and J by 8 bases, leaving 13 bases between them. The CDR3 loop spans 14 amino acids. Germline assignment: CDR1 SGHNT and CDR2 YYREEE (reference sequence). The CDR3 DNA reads TGTGCCAGCAGCTTGTGGGTTAGTCGGGATGAGCAGTTCTTC. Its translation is CASSLWVSRDEQFF. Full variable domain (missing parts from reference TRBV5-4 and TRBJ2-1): ETGVTQSPTHLIKTRGQQVTLRCSSQSGHNTVSWYQQALGQGPQFIFQYYREEENGRGNFPPRFSGLQFPNYSSELNVNALELDDSALYLCASSLWVSRDEQFFGPGTRLTVL.

The CDR3 nucleotides are TGTGCCAGCAGCAAAGGACAGGGGGCTGTCAATGAGCAGTTCTTC. This sequence encodes CASSKGQGAVNEQFF. V gene TRBV27 combines with J gene TRBJ2-1, with 11 bases identical to TRBD1. The CDR3 loop spans 15 amino acids. The V gene end was trimmed by 6 bases and the J gene end by 6 bases; junction bases not matched to a gene: 7. Germline CDR1 and CDR2: MNHEY and SMNVEV (reference sequence).

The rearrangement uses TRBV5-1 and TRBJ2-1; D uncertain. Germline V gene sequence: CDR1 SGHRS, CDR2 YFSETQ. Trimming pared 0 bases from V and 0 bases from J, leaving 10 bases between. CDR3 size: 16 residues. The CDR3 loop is CASSLVVAGSYNEQFF. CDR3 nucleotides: TGCGCCAGCAGCTTGGTGGTGGCAGGCTCCTACAATGAGCAGTTCTTC. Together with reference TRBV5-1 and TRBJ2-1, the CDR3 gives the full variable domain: KAGVTQTPRYLIKTRGQQVTLSCSPISGHRSVSWYQQTPGQGLQFLFEYFSETQRNKGNFPGRFSGRQFSNSRSEMNVSTLELGDSALYLCASSLVVAGSYNEQFFGPGTRLTVL.

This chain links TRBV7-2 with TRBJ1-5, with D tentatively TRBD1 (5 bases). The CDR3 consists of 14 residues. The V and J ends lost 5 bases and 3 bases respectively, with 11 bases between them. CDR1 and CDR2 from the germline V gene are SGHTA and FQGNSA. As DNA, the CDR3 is TGTGCCAGCAGCCTAGACAGCCTCAATCAGCCCCAGCATTTT. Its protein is CASSLDSLNQPQHF. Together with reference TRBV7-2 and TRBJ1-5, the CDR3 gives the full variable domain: GAGVSQSPSNKVTEKGKDVELRCDPISGHTALYWYRQSLGQGLEFLIYFQGNSAPDKSGLPSDRFSAERTGGSVSTLTIQRTQQEDSAVYLCASSLDSLNQPQHFGDGTRLSIL.

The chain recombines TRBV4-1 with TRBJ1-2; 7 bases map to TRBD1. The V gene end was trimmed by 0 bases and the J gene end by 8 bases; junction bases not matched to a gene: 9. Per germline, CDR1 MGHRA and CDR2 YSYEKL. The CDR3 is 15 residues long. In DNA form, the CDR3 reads TGCGCCAGCAGCCAAGAGGCCTACACAGGGGTCGGCTACACCTTC. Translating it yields CASSQEAYTGVGYTF.

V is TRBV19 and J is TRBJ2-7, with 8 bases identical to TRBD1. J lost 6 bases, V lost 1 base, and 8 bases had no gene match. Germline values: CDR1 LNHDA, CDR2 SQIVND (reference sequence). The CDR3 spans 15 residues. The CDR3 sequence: CASSIGGTGQGEQYF. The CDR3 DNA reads TGTGCCAGTAGTATAGGGGGGACAGGTCAGGGCGAGCAGTACTTC.

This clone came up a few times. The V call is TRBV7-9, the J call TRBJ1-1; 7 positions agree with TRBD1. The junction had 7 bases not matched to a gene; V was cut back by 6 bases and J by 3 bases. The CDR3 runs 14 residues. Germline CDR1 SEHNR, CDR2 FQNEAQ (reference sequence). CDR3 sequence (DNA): TGTGCCAGCAGTAAAACCGACAGGGACACTGAAGCTTTCTTT. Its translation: CASSKTDRDTEAFF. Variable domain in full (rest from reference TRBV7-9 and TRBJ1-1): DTGVSQNPRHKITKRGQNVTFRCDPISEHNRLYWYRQTLGQGPEFLTYFQNEAQLEKSRLLSDRFSAERPKGSFSTLEIQRTEQGDSAMYLCASSKTDRDTEAFFGQGTRLTVV.

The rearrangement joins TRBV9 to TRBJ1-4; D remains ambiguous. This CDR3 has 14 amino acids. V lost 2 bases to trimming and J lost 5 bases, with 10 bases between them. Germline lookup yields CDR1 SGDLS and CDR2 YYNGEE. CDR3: CASSVAQENEKLFF. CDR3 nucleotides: TGTGCCAGCAGCGTCGCCCAGGAAAATGAAAAACTGTTTTTT.

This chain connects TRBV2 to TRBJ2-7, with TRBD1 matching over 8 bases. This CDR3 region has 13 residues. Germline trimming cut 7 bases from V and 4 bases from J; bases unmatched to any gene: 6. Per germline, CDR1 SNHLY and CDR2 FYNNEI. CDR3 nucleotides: TGTGCCAGCAACCTGGACAGGGCGTACGAGCAGTACTTC. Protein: CASNLDRAYEQYF.

This CDR3 reads CASSEQPGGNTGELFF. The CDR3 DNA is TGTGCCAGCAGTGAACAACCAGGGGGGAACACCGGGGAGCTGTTTTTT. This chain links TRBV6-1 with TRBJ2-2; 7 nucleotides align to TRBD1. Trimming at V came to 2 bases and at J to 1 base, leaving 4 bases not matched to a gene. The CDR3 is 16 residues long. Germline CDR1 and CDR2: MNHNS and SASEGT.

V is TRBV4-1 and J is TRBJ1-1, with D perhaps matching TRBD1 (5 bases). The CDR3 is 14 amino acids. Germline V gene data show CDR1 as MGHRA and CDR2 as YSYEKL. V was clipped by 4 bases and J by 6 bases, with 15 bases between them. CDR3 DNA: TGCGCCAGCAGCCCCAAGGGAGGGGTGGCTGAAGCTTTCTTT. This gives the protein CASSPKGGVAEAFF.

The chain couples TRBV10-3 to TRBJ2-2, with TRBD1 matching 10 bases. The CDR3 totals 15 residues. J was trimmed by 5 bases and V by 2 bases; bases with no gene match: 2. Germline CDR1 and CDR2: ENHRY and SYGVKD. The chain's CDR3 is CAISEGQGVTGELFF. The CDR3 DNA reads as TGTGCCATCAGTGAGGGACAGGGGGTAACCGGGGAGCTGTTTTTT.

The CDR3 bases are TGTGCCAGCATCAAGGGGACTAGAACACTGGAGACCCAGTACTTC. It yields the protein CASIKGTRTLETQYF. The V call is TRBV2, the J call TRBJ2-5; 8 nucleotides agree with TRBD2. This CDR3 has 15 amino acids. The junction had 12 bases not matched to a gene; V was cut back by 7 bases and J by 5 bases. The germline V gene has CDR1 SNHLY and CDR2 FYNNEI.

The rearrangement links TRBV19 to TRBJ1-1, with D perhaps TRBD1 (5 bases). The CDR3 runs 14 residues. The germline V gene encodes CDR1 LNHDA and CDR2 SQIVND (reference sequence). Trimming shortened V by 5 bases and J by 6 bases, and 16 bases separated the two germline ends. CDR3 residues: CASSDSGRRAEAFF. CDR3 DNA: TGTGCCAGTAGTGACAGTGGCCGGAGGGCTGAAGCTTTCTTT.

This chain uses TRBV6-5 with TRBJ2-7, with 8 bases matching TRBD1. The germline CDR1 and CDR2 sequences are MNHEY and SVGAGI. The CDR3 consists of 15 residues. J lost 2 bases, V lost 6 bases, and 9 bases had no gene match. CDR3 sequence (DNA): TGTGCCAGCAGGAGGCGGGACAGGAGAGCCTACGAGCAGTACTTC. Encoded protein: CASRRRDRRAYEQYF.

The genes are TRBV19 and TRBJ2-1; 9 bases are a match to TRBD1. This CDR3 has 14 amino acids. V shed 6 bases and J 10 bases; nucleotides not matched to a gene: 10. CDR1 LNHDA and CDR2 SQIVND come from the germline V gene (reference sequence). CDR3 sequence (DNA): TGTGCCAGTAGCAGGGACAGGGATAGCGTCGAGCAGTTCTTC. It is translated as CASSRDRDSVEQFF.

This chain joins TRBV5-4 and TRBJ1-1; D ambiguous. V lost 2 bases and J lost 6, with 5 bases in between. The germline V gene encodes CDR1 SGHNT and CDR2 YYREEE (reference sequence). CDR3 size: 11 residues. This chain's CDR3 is CASSFQSEAFF. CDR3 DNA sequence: TGTGCCAGCAGCTTCCAATCTGAAGCTTTCTTT.

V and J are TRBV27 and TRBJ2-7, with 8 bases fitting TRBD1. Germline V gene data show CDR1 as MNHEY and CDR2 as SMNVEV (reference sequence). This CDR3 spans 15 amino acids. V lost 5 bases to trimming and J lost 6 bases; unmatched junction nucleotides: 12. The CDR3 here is CASSIGRDRYGEQYF. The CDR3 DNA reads TGTGCCAGCAGTATTGGCCGGGACAGGTACGGCGAGCAGTACTTC.

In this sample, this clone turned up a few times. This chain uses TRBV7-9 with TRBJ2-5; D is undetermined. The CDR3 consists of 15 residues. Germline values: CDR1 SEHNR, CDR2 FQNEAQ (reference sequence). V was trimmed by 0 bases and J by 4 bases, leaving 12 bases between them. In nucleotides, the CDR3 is TGTGCCAGCAGCTTAGCGCCGCGCATCGGAGAGACCCAGTACTTC. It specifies CASSLAPRIGETQYF.

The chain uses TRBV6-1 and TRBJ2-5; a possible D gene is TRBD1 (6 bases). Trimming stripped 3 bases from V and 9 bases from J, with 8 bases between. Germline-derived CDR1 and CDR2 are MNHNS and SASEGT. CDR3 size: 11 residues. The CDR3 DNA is TGTGCCAGCAGTGAGGGGGCATCCCAGTACTTC. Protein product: CASSEGASQYF.

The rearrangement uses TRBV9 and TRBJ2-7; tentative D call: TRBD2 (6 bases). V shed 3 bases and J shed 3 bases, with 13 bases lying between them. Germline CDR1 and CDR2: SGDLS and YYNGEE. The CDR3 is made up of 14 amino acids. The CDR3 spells CASSAAGGDYEQYF. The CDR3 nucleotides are TGTGCCAGCAGCGCAGCGGGCGGGGACTACGAGCAGTACTTC.

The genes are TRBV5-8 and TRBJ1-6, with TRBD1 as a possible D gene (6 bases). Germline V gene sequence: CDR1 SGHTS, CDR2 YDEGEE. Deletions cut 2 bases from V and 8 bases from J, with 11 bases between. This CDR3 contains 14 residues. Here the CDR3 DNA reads TGTGCCAGCAGCTTTAACAGGGTGCATTCACCCCTCCACTTT. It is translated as CASSFNRVHSPLHF.

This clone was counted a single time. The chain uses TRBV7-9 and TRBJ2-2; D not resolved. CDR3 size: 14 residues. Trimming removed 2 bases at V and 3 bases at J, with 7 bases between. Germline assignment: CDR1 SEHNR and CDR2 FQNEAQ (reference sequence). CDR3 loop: CASSLPRDTGELFF. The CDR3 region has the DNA TGTGCCAGCAGCTTACCACGAGACACCGGGGAGCTGTTTTTT.